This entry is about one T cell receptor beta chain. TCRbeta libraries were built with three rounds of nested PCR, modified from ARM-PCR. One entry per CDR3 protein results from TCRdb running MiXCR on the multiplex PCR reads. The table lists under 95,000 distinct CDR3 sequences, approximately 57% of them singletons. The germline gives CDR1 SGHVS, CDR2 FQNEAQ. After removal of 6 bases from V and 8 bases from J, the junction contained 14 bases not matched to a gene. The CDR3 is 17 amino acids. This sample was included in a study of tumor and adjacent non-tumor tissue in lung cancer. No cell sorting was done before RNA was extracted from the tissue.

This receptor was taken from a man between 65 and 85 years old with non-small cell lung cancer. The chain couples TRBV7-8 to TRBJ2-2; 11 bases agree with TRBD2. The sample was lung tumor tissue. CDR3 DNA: TGTGCCAGCAGGTTGGGACTAGCGGTGCCCTTGCCAGGGGAGCTGTTTTTT. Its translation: CASRLGLAVPLPGELFF.